The rows below give T cell receptor beta chains drawn from one sample of a study of vaccination effects on CD4 cells after COVID-19. The antigens these receptors bind are not known. Assay used: immunoSEQ multiplex PCR; TCRdb lists only in-frame clones, some missing. The data show tens of thousands of clones, with over 70% seen just once and 3% to 4% held by the top ten. This specimen was CD4+ T cells from PBMCs cultured with HCoV-OC43 spike peptides, taken before COVID-19 vaccination. The receptors were gathered from a human donor who received a COVID-19 vaccine. The CDR3 runs from the conserved cysteine through the conserved F or W. D genes are given only for firm matches. Clone size is shown for a subset of rows, as once, few, many or a class of expanded clone.

V gene	D gene	clone size	J gene	CDR3 DNA	CDR3 protein
TRBV10-3	-	-	TRBJ2-6	TGTGCCATCAGTGATGGGGGTCGGCGAACCTCTGGGGCCAACGTCCTGACTTTC	CAISDGGRRTSGANVLTF
TRBV11-2	-	-	TRBJ1-6	TGTGCCAGCAGCCGAGGGGGCTCCTATAATTCACCCCTCCACTTT	CASSRGGSYNSPLHF
TRBV5-4	-	-	TRBJ2-5	TGTGCCAGCAGCTTGGGACAGACAAAAGAGACCCAGTACTTC	CASSLGQTKETQYF
TRBV7-3	-	-	TRBJ2-6	TGTGCCAGCAGCTTAATACCTGGGGCCAACGTCCTGACTTTC	CASSLIPGANVLTF
TRBV7-3	-	-	TRBJ2-1	TGTGCCAGCAGCTTTTCAAGGGGCCCCTACAATGAGCAGTTCTTC	CASSFSRGPYNEQFF
TRBV2	-	-	TRBJ1-2	TGTGCCAGCAGCGCAAGACCCGGATCCCCTAACTATGGCTACACCTTC	CASSARPGSPNYGYTF
TRBV5-1	-	-	TRBJ1-1	TGCGCCAGCAGATCAGAGGGGAGTGAAGCTTTCTTT	CASRSEGSEAFF
TRBV3-1/TRBV3-2	TRBD1	-	TRBJ2-5	TGTGCCAGCAGCCAAGAGGGCAGGGGGCGATACCAAGAGACCCAGTACTTC	CASSQEGRGRYQETQYF
TRBV28	-	-	TRBJ2-5	TGTGCCAGCAGCACTAACCAGGTTGGGACACTACAAGAGACCCAGTACTTC	CASSTNQVGTLQETQYF
TRBV7-3	-	few	TRBJ2-3	TGTGCCAGCAGCTTATTGGGCAGGGCCACCAAATACACAGATACGCAGTATTTT	CASSLLGRATKYTDTQYF
TRBV19	-	-	TRBJ1-5	TGTGCCAGTAGTATAGACCGCCGACAGGTTTTGCCCCAGCATTTT	CASSIDRRQVLPQHF